The entry below gives a single T cell receptor beta chain sequence along with its context. Evenly divided among several immunoSEQ plates was the genomic DNA of each subset. Libraries were prepared by immunoSEQ multiplex PCR; TCRdb keeps only in-frame clonotypes and omits some of them. The data contain under 1,900,000 clones, 98% of them seen just once; the ten biggest clones take up around 0.33%. CD4+ cell separation produced CD45RA+ naive and CD45RA-negative memory subsets. This entry is derived from a study of shared clonotypes between healthy human individuals. Germline V gives CDR1 SGHNT, CDR2 YYREEE (reference sequence). V was trimmed by 1 base and J by 0 bases, leaving 11 bases between them. This CDR3 comprises 15 residues.

The genes are TRBV5-4 and TRBJ2-7; tentatively, D is TRBD1 or TRBD2 (6 bases each). The sequenced material came from naive CD4+ T cells sorted from blood. Subset noted: CD45RA+ positively selected. The source is a man between 25 and 39 years old in good health. The CDR3 DNA follows: TGTGCCAGCAGCTTGTGGGGGGCGAGCTCCTACGAGCAGTACTTC. This encodes CASSLWGASSYEQYF.